Below are 4 T cell receptor beta chains sequenced from a single sample in a study of shared clonotypes between healthy human individuals. Only in-frame clones appear in the TCRdb table, and some are missing; sequencing was by immunoSEQ multiplex PCR. This sample has some 2,100,000 clones, with roughly 95% found just once. The material sequenced was naive CD4+ T cells sorted from blood. This sample's subset: CD45RA+ positively selected. These receptors originate from a man between 18 and 35 years old in good health.

This chain uses TRBV30 with TRBJ2-7; D gene ambiguous. CDR3 length: 11 residues. The germline CDR1 and CDR2 sequences are GTSNPN and SVGIG (reference sequence). The V end was cut by 1 base, the J end by 3 bases, with 4 bases between. The CDR3 reads CAWSDFYEQYF. The CDR3 DNA is TGTGCCTGGAGTGACTTCTACGAGCAGTACTTC.

In DNA form, the CDR3 reads TGTGCTAGTGGTTTCGTCACGGACAGAAACACCGGGGAGCTGTTTTTT. This translates into CASGFVTDRNTGELFF. The V and J genes are TRBV12-5 and TRBJ2-2, with TRBD1 as a possible D gene (6 bases). Looked up from germline, CDR1 is LGHNT and CDR2 is FRNRAP. The CDR3 covers 16 residues. V was shortened by 3 bases and J by 2 bases, with 13 bases between the two germline ends.

The rearrangement uses TRBV7-9 and TRBJ2-2; 8 bases map to TRBD1. V dropped 0 bases and J dropped 4; count of bases not matched to a gene: 7. Per germline, CDR1 SEHNR and CDR2 FQNEAQ (reference sequence). This CDR3 spans 17 amino acids. CDR3 residues: CASSLATVDRATGELFF. For the CDR3, the DNA is TGTGCCAGCAGCTTAGCGACCGTGGACAGGGCCACCGGGGAGCTGTTTTTT.

V and J are TRBV5-4 and TRBJ2-7, with a weak D call TRBD2 (5 bases). Per the germline V gene, CDR1 is SGHNT and CDR2 is YYREEE (reference sequence). Trimming took off 4 bases at V and 2 bases at J, with 16 bases between the two ends. The CDR3 loop spans 15 amino acids. Written as DNA, the CDR3 is TGTGCCAGCAGCGATATGTCTGCGGGTCCCTACGAGCAGTACTTC. Amino acid sequence: CASSDMSAGPYEQYF.